This T cell receptor beta chain originates from a study of blood T cell repertoires in COVID-19. Libraries were prepared by immunoSEQ multiplex PCR; TCRdb keeps only in-frame clonotypes and omits some of them. The sample lists approximately 400,000 clones, roughly 92% seen once, with roughly 0.9% in the top ten. The length of the CDR3 is 16 residues. In germline, CDR1 is SGHNT, CDR2 YENEEA. J was trimmed by 6 bases and V by 5 bases; bases with no gene match: 13. The chain links TRBV11-3 to TRBJ2-7, with 10 bases aligning to TRBD2. The TCR was taken from a woman aged 40 to 50 who had been exposed to COVID-19. The sequenced material came from PBMCs or T cells enriched from blood (not recorded which). This CDR3 reads CASSRRHPSGSGEQYF. CDR3 DNA: TGTGCCAGCAGCCGACGACACCCTAGCGGGAGTGGCGAGCAGTACTTC.